The source of this T cell receptor beta chain is a study of blood T cell repertoires in COVID-19. Study context: Researchers got acute and convalescent COVID-19 samples from the United States, Italy and Spain.

In the original analysis: Reference gene primer amplification gave estimated nucleated cell counts. Sequenced by immunoSEQ multiplex PCR; TCRdb stores in-frame clones only, minus some. V and J calls and clone size are those listed in that table; D and trimming were worked out from the DNA. Of a few hundred thousand clones listed, roughly 87% are singletons. Individuals drawn from 24 US areas were roughly 18 to 89 years old. Cohort 3 donors counted as recovered after two negative PCRs, clearance, or resolved symptoms. The CDR3 consists of 15 residues. Trimming cost V 3 bases and J 3 bases; bases outside gene matches: 6. Germline CDR1 KGHSH, CDR2 LQKENI. This clone has a handful of counts.

The clonotype originates from a woman aged 30 to 39 who had recovered from COVID-19. Sequenced material: PBMCs or T cells enriched from blood (not recorded which). The genes are TRBV18 and TRBJ1-1; the match to TRBD1 covers 8 bases. The CDR3 sequence: CASSPQGATDTEAFF. CDR3 sequence (DNA): TGTGCCAGCTCACCCCAGGGGGCGACGGACACTGAAGCTTTCTTT.